What follows is one TCR beta chain and its context. Its target is unknown. The source of the sample is a study of identical twins. Study results and caveats: Excess low generation probability was seen in twin-shared out-of-frame alpha sequences. The study reached conclusions through statistical analysis that was cross-sectional, not following the same donors. The more abundant beta clonotypes in cord blood had fewer insertions, and memory repertoires did not show this.

CDR1 MNHEY and CDR2 SVGEGT come from the germline V gene. This CDR3 is built from 15 residues. Trimming cost V 2 bases and J 0 bases, with 9 bases left between them. The authors used template switching to add a universal primer site and gave cDNA unique molecular identifiers. TCRdb passed the 5' RACE reads through MiXCR, listing each CDR3 protein once. The data show about 450,000 distinct CDR3 sequences, with about 18% seen just once and about 12% held by the top ten. The V and J genes are TRBV6-2 or TRBV6-3 and TRBJ2-3; TRBD1 is a possible D gene (5 bases). This clonotype was sampled from a man over 45 in good health. Material: naive T cells sorted from blood. CDR3 bases: TGTGCCAGCAGTTACATGGGGCCTAGCACAGATACGCAGTATTTT. This sequence encodes CASSYMGPSTDTQYF.